The 10 T cell receptor beta chains given below trace back to one sample, sequenced in a study of identifying expanded T cells in peripheral blood (dated by TCRdb to the late 2010s). Libraries were built with the immunoSEQ multiplex PCR assay. TCRdb provides this immuneACCESS table in a form limited to in-frame rearrangements. Some clones are lacking; in checked studies, under half of them reflect an unresolved V gene, and why the rest are absent is not known. The sample table shows 85,000 to 95,000 clones, and roughly 90% are seen once. Together, the top ten hold 3.9% of the sample. Sequencing used blood. These receptors all come from a person between 18 and 75 years old in good health.

This chain connects TRBV21-1 to TRBJ1-4; the table's D call, TRBD1, has no DNA check behind it. TRBV21-1 is designated a pseudogene. The CDR3 loop spans 21 amino acids. DNA for the CDR3: TGTGCCAGCAGCAAAACCCAACCGCGAGGGACAGGGGGGAAGACTAATGAAAAACTGTTTTTT. It translates to CASSKTQPRGTGGKTNEKLFF.

The chain is built from TRBV9 and TRBJ1-5, with 9 nucleotides matching TRBD1. The J segment lost 4 bases and the V segment lost 3 bases, leaving 5 bases of the junction unmatched. CDR1 SGDLS and CDR2 YYNGEE come from the germline V gene. This CDR3 region has 15 residues. The CDR3 bases are TGTGCCAGCAGCGCGGGGACAGGGAGGAATCAGCCCCAGCATTTT. Its protein product is CASSAGTGRNQPQHF.

The chain recombines TRBV27 with TRBJ2-7; D is undetermined. CDR3 length: 15 amino acids. CDR1 and CDR2 from the germline V gene are MNHEY and SMNVEV (reference sequence). V gave up 1 base and J gave up 2 bases, with 12 bases separating them. The CDR3 protein is CASSLFLGFPYEQYF. Written as DNA, the CDR3 is TGTGCCAGCAGTTTATTTCTGGGATTCCCCTACGAGCAGTACTTC.

V and J are TRBV19 and TRBJ1-5; weak D call: TRBD1 (6 bases). Trimming shortened V by 6 bases and J by 0 bases, and 12 bases separated the two germline ends. The length of the CDR3 is 15 residues. CDR1 is LNHDA, CDR2 SQIVND, per germline (reference sequence). The CDR3 loop is CASSGQINSNQPQHF. DNA of the CDR3: TGTGCCAGTAGCGGACAGATAAATAGCAATCAGCCCCAGCATTTT.

The chain couples TRBV5-4 to TRBJ2-5, with D tentatively TRBD1 (5 bases). The assigned J gene may be wrong: the sequence end matches TRBJ2-7 better. Germline loops: CDR1 SGHNT, CDR2 YYREEE (reference sequence). This CDR3 spans 13 amino acids. CDR3 bases: TGTGCCAGCAGCTCGACAGTGGGTAACGAGCAGTACTTC. It codes for CASSSTVGNEQYF.

V is TRBV15 and J is TRBJ2-7; unclear D gene. There are 15 residues in the CDR3. V shed 0 bases and J shed 5 bases, with 14 bases lying between them. CDR1 is LNHNV, CDR2 YYDKDF, per germline (reference sequence). CDR3 in amino acids: CATSRDNTGWNEQYF. CDR3 DNA: TGTGCCACCAGCAGAGATAACACTGGGTGGAACGAGCAGTACTTC.

The CDR3 DNA reads as TGTGCCAGCAGCTTTGTATCGGGAGCAAGGAACGAGCAGTACTTC. This sequence encodes CASSFVSGARNEQYF. The V and J genes are TRBV7-2 and TRBJ2-7, with a possible D match to TRBD2 (6 bases). Deletions cut 3 bases from V and 5 bases from J, with 17 bases between. CDR1 is SGHTA and CDR2 is FQGNSA in the germline V gene. The CDR3 spans 15 residues.

The chain's CDR3 is CASSPGTRLLPYNEQFF. The CDR3 region has the DNA TGCGCCAGCAGCCCCGGGACTAGGCTACTCCCCTACAATGAGCAGTTCTTC. The chain combines TRBV5-1 with TRBJ2-1, with TRBD2 identical over 8 bases. This CDR3 has 17 amino acids. The J segment lost 2 bases and the V segment lost 4 bases, leaving 11 bases of the junction unmatched. Germline CDR1 is SGHRS and CDR2 is YFSETQ.

The chain carries TRBV4-1 and TRBJ2-4; tentative D call: TRBD1 (6 bases). V lost 4 bases to trimming and J lost 2 bases, with 12 bases between them. The germline V gene has CDR1 MGHRA and CDR2 YSYEKL. The length of the CDR3 is 15 residues. The CDR3 nucleotides read TGCGCCAGCAGCCGGATACAGGGTACCAAAAACATTCAGTACTTC. This gives the protein CASSRIQGTKNIQYF.

The V call is TRBV7-3, the J call TRBJ1-1, with a possible D match to TRBD1 (6 bases). Trimming removed 3 bases from V and 3 bases from J, with 8 bases in between. CDR3 length: 13 amino acids. Per the germline V gene, CDR1 is SGHTA and CDR2 is FQGTGA. DNA for the CDR3: TGTGCCAGCAGCTTGTACAGGGACACTGAAGCTTTCTTT. This translates into CASSLYRDTEAFF.